The 21 T cell receptor beta chains below come from one sample, sequenced in a study of shared clonotypes between healthy human individuals. Method: immunoSEQ multiplex PCR; TCRdb's copy keeps in-frame clones and lacks some. Among under 200,000 clones, approximately 92% were seen once, and the ten largest hold around 0.072%. Material: naive CD4+ T cells sorted from blood. Subset reported: CD45RA+ positively selected. The receptors were gathered from a young woman in good health.

The chain couples TRBV4-1 to TRBJ2-5; 10 positions match TRBD2. Matching the DNA end better, TRBJ2-7 makes the J call doubtful. The CDR3 has 16 residues. Germline CDR1 and CDR2: MGHRA and YSYEKL. The CDR3 bases are TGCGCCAGCAGCCAGCCAGCGGGAGGGCCCTACTACGAGCAGTACTTC. It is translated as CASSQPAGGPYYEQYF.

As regards this clone: This CDR3 is also generated by other DNA sequences in the sample. The chain links TRBV5-1 to TRBJ1-2; D gene ambiguous. V was clipped by 7 bases and J by 8 bases, with 21 bases between them. This CDR3 spans 14 amino acids. Germline V gene lookup returns CDR1 SGHRS and CDR2 YFSETQ. CDR3 protein: CASGLREGLGGYTF. DNA of the CDR3: TGCGCCAGCGGCCTCAGAGAAGGGCTCGGCGGCTACACCTTC.

This rearrangement joins TRBV28 to TRBJ2-1; 13 bases agree with TRBD2. The length of the CDR3 is 16 residues. After removal of 9 bases from V and 7 bases from J, the junction contained 12 bases not matched to a gene. The germline gives CDR1 MDHEN, CDR2 SYDVKM. CDR3 in amino acids: CASSPLLAGGPNEQFF. CDR3 DNA: TGTGCCAGTTCACCATTACTAGCGGGAGGGCCGAATGAGCAGTTCTTC.

The chain links TRBV28 to TRBJ1-5; TRBD1 matches 8 bases. CDR1 is MDHEN and CDR2 is SYDVKM in the germline V gene. This CDR3 comprises 15 residues. V shed 5 bases and J 3 bases; nucleotides not matched to a gene: 6. CDR3 residues: CASSRQGPYNQPQHF. Here the CDR3 DNA reads TGTGCCAGCAGTCGACAGGGGCCTTACAATCAGCCCCAGCATTTT.

The chain links TRBV27 to TRBJ2-2, with 10 bases lining up with TRBD2. V lost 3 bases and J lost 5; bases outside the gene matches: 6. Germline V gives CDR1 MNHEY, CDR2 SMNVEV (reference sequence). CDR3 length equals 16 residues. Here the CDR3 reads CASSLLGLAETGELFF. The CDR3 coding sequence is TGTGCCAGCAGTTTGCTTGGACTAGCGGAGACCGGGGAGCTGTTTTTT.

CDR3 nucleotide sequence: TGTGCCAGCAGCAAGGTGGGGGAGACCCAGTACTTC. It is translated as CASSKVGETQYF. The V and J genes are TRBV7-6 and TRBJ2-5; D call uncertain. Per the germline V gene, CDR1 is SGHVS and CDR2 is FNYEAQ. The ends were cut back, 5 bases at V and 5 bases at J, with 9 bases in the middle. The CDR3 consists of 12 residues. Drawing the rest from reference TRBV7-6 and TRBJ2-5, the complete variable domain is GAGVSQSPRYKVTKRGQDVALRCDPISGHVSLYWYRQALGQGPEFLTYFNYEAQQDKSGLPNDRFSAERPEGSISTLTIQRTEQRDSAMYRCASSKVGETQYFGPGTRLLVL.

This chain links TRBV19 with TRBJ1-5, with D uncertain. Germline CDR1 reads LNHDA; CDR2 reads SQIVND (reference sequence). CDR3 length: 13 residues. V shed 3 bases and J shed 6 bases, with 9 bases lying between them. CDR3 protein: CASSMVVLQPQHF. The CDR3 bases are TGTGCCAGTAGTATGGTAGTTCTTCAGCCCCAGCATTTT.

The gene calls are TRBV19 and TRBJ1-2, with D unresolved. The CDR3 has 13 amino acids. V was trimmed by 7 bases and J by 0 bases, leaving 9 bases between them. Germline V gives CDR1 LNHDA, CDR2 SQIVND (reference sequence). CDR3 sequence: CASTGRANYGYTF. CDR3 sequence (DNA): TGTGCCAGTACGGGTAGGGCTAACTATGGCTACACCTTC.

This clone was seen once. The rearrangement links TRBV19 to TRBJ1-1; the D is unclear. The V end was cut by 7 bases, the J end by 0 bases, with 15 bases between. This CDR3 has 15 amino acids. The germline V gene has CDR1 LNHDA and CDR2 SQIVND (reference sequence). The DNA of the CDR3 is TGTGCCAGTAAAGGCGAACTACGGATGAACACTGAAGCTTTCTTT. Translated, it gives CASKGELRMNTEAFF.

The V call is TRBV7-7, the J call TRBJ2-2; no reliable D call. The CDR3 covers 14 residues. Germline V gene sequence: CDR1 SSHAT, CDR2 FNYEAQ (reference sequence). The V gene lost 1 base and the J gene lost 1 base, with 4 bases spanning the gap. CDR3 sequence reads: CASSLGENTGELFF. The DNA of the CDR3 is TGTGCCAGCAGCTTAGGGGAGAACACCGGGGAGCTGTTTTTT.

This rearrangement joins TRBV30 to TRBJ2-7; D is uncertain. From germline, CDR1 is GTSNPN and CDR2 SVGIG (reference sequence). The CDR3 covers 12 residues. Trimming removed 2 bases at V and 4 bases at J, with 9 bases between. Here the CDR3 DNA reads TGTGCCTGGAGTTCTCAGGTGTACGAGCAGTACTTC. Protein sequence: CAWSSQVYEQYF.

The chain carries TRBV19 and TRBJ1-1; D perhaps matches TRBD1 (5 bases). Trimming shortened V by 5 bases and J by 1 base, and 14 bases separated the two germline ends. The CDR3 is 15 residues long. Germline V gene data show CDR1 as LNHDA and CDR2 as SQIVND (reference sequence). The chain's CDR3 is CASSPLQAGNTEAFF. The CDR3 DNA reads as TGTGCCAGTAGTCCTCTACAGGCCGGGAACACTGAAGCTTTCTTT.

The V and J genes are TRBV5-1 and TRBJ1-2; weak D call: TRBD1 (5 bases). The V and J ends lost 0 bases and 0 bases respectively, with 9 bases between them. The CDR3 contains 15 residues. In germline, CDR1 is SGHRS, CDR2 YFSETQ. CDR3 residues: CASSLDPGPNYGYTF. CDR3 bases: TGCGCCAGCAGCTTGGATCCAGGGCCTAACTATGGCTACACCTTC. The entire variable domain, with the rest obtained from reference TRBV5-1 and TRBJ1-2, is as follows: KAGVTQTPRYLIKTRGQQVTLSCSPISGHRSVSWYQQTPGQGLQFLFEYFSETQRNKGNFPGRFSGRQFSNSRSEMNVSTLELGDSALYLCASSLDPGPNYGYTFGSGTRLTVV.

The chain uses TRBV2 and TRBJ1-1, with TRBD1 as a possible D gene (5 bases). Trimming shortened V by 4 bases and J by 1 base, and 10 bases separated the two germline ends. The CDR3 contains 14 residues. In germline, CDR1 is SNHLY, CDR2 FYNNEI. In DNA form, the CDR3 reads TGTGCCAGCAGTGGGACTGGGGGGAACACTGAAGCTTTCTTT. This translates into CASSGTGGNTEAFF.

The rearrangement joins TRBV5-1 to TRBJ1-5; unclear D gene. The CDR3 is made up of 13 amino acids. Germline V CDR1 and CDR2: SGHRS, YFSETQ. V lost 0 bases, J lost 10 bases, and 11 bases lay in between. The chain's CDR3 is CASSLGGKSPQHF. CDR3 DNA: TGCGCCAGCAGCTTGGGCGGCAAATCTCCCCAGCATTTT.

The V call is TRBV2, the J call TRBJ1-1; D uncertain. The CDR3 runs 12 residues. Germline CDR1 reads SNHLY; CDR2 reads FYNNEI. V lost 4 bases and J 3 bases, leaving 6 bases between the germline ends. CDR3 sequence (DNA): TGTGCCAGCAGTGGGACGGACACTGAAGCTTTCTTT. Amino acid sequence: CASSGTDTEAFF. Drawing the rest from reference TRBV2 and TRBJ1-1, the complete variable domain is EPEVTQTPSHQVTQMGQEVILRCVPISNHLYFYWYRQILGQKVEFLVSFYNNEISEKSEIFDDQFSVERPDGSNFTLKIRSTKLEDSAMYFCASSGTDTEAFFGQGTRLTVV.

This clone was seen a single time. This chain uses TRBV25-1 with TRBJ2-1; 7 bases fit TRBD2. Germline lookup yields CDR1 MGHDK and CDR2 SYGVNS. The V segment lost 6 bases and the J segment 6 bases; nucleotides outside the gene matches: 11. The CDR3 contains 15 residues. The CDR3 region has the DNA TGTGCCAGCAGCTTACGACTAGCCCCGGGCAATGAGCAGTTCTTC. Its protein is CASSLRLAPGNEQFF.

The V call is TRBV5-1, the J call TRBJ2-5; 8 nucleotides align to TRBD1. The J call may be incorrect, as the DNA end agrees better with TRBJ2-7. The CDR3 is 14 residues long. CDR1 SGHRS and CDR2 YFSETQ come from the germline V gene. CDR3 nucleotides: TGCGCCAGCAGCTTCGGACAGGGAACCTACGAGCAGTACTTC. It yields the protein CASSFGQGTYEQYF.

This clone was recorded only once. The chain joins TRBV18 to TRBJ1-3; D is perhaps TRBD1 (5 bases). The germline CDR1 and CDR2 sequences are KGHSH and LQKENI. Trimming shortened V by 0 bases and J by 3 bases, and 9 bases separated the two germline ends. The CDR3 runs 15 residues. The CDR3 region has the DNA TGTGCCAGCTCACCACCAGCCAGGGTTGGAAACACCATATATTTT. It codes for CASSPPARVGNTIYF.

J is TRBJ2-7 and V is TRBV28, with unresolved D. Germline V gives CDR1 MDHEN, CDR2 SYDVKM. The CDR3 length is 13 residues. V was shortened by 7 bases and J by 0 bases, with 10 bases between the two germline ends. DNA for the CDR3: TGTGCCAGCACGCTATTAGGCTCCTACGAGCAGTACTTC. It specifies CASTLLGSYEQYF.

The chain recombines TRBV4-2 with TRBJ2-7, with D possibly being TRBD2 (5 bases). Germline CDR1 LGHNA, CDR2 YNFKEQ. The CDR3 contains 17 residues. The ends were cut back, 0 bases at V and 0 bases at J, with 15 bases in the middle. The DNA of the CDR3 is TGTGCCAGCAGCCAAGATGCGGGTAGCTTCATCTCCTACGAGCAGTACTTC. Translated, it gives CASSQDAGSFISYEQYF.